What follows are 14 T cell receptor beta chains derived from one specimen sequenced in a study of OX40 agonist ivuxolimab in advanced cancers. The data were produced by immunoSEQ multiplex PCR, yet TCRdb's version contains in-frame clones alone and is incomplete. The profile covers more than 20,000 clones, with more than 70% appearing a single time and approximately 15% taken by the ten largest. The sequencing used CD4+ or CD8+ T cells sorted from blood, collected in a trial of the OX40 agonist ivuxolimab. These receptor sequences come from an adult with an advanced solid tumor such as melanoma, head and neck, liver or kidney cancer.

This clone was counted a single time. This chain connects TRBV5-4 to TRBJ2-3; D not certain. CDR3 length equals 14 residues. Germline V gene lookup returns CDR1 SGHNT and CDR2 YYREEE (reference sequence). V was shortened by 6 bases and J by 1 base, with 12 bases between the two germline ends. The CDR3 sequence is CASTARTGTDTQYF. The CDR3 nucleotides are TGTGCCAGCACCGCGCGGACGGGCACAGATACGCAGTATTTT.

This chain links TRBV2 with TRBJ1-6, with D unclear. The germline V and J ends were trimmed by 7 bases and 10 bases, with 14 bases remaining between them. CDR3 size: 13 residues. CDR1 is SNHLY and CDR2 is FYNNEI in the germline V gene. CDR3 in DNA: TGTGCCAGCATTCAGTCGACGGCATCACCCCTCCACTTT. Translating gives CASIQSTASPLHF.

The rearrangement links TRBV5-1 to TRBJ2-3; 7 bases match TRBD1. Trimming cost V 4 bases and J 4 bases; bases outside gene matches: 6. Per the germline V gene, CDR1 is SGHRS and CDR2 is YFSETQ. The CDR3 totals 14 residues. As DNA, the CDR3 is TGCGCCAGCAGCCCGAACAGGGGCCCAGATACGCAGTATTTT. Protein sequence: CASSPNRGPDTQYF. The complete variable domain, with remaining parts taken from reference TRBV5-1 and TRBJ2-3, reads KAGVTQTPRYLIKTRGQQVTLSCSPISGHRSVSWYQQTPGQGLQFLFEYFSETQRNKGNFPGRFSGRQFSNSRSEMNVSTLELGDSALYLCASSPNRGPDTQYFGPGTRLTVL.

The chain combines TRBV6-5 with TRBJ2-7, with 12 positions matching TRBD2. The germline V gene has CDR1 MNHEY and CDR2 SVGAGI. V dropped 8 bases and J dropped 2; count of bases not matched to a gene: 7. This CDR3 is built from 15 residues. The CDR3 bases are TGTGCCAGCGGGGGGACTAGCGGGTATACCTACGAGCAGTACTTC. It encodes CASGGTSGYTYEQYF.

This clone was observed a few times. The chain employs TRBV27 and TRBJ1-5; 8 nucleotides align to TRBD1. The CDR3 runs to 14 residues. Per germline, CDR1 MNHEY and CDR2 SMNVEV (reference sequence). Unmatched junction bases numbered 6, after V lost 6 bases and J lost 5 bases. Here the CDR3 DNA reads TGTGCCAGCAGCCGATACAGGGGGGATCAGCCCCAGCATTTT. Encoded protein: CASSRYRGDQPQHF.

This clone showed up just once. The chain carries TRBV5-3 and TRBJ1-5; D possibly corresponds to TRBD1 (6 bases). TRBV5-3 is labeled an ORF, and its function is uncertain. Trimming pared 3 bases from V and 7 bases from J, leaving 20 bases between. The CDR3 contains 16 residues. CDR3 nucleotides: TGTGCCAGAAGCTCTCTCCACGGGGGCGCGGAACAGCCCCAGCATTTT. Translated: CARSSLHGGAEQPQHF.

The chain employs TRBV11-3 and TRBJ2-7, with 7 bases lining up with TRBD1. Germline V CDR1 and CDR2: SGHNT, YENEEA. This CDR3 is 14 amino acids long. The V segment lost 2 bases and the J segment 1 base; nucleotides outside the gene matches: 2. For the CDR3, the DNA is TGTGCCAGCAGCTTACAGGGGGAGTCCTACGAGCAGTACTTC. This sequence encodes CASSLQGESYEQYF.

This chain connects TRBV7-9 to TRBJ2-7; D gene ambiguous. The V end lost 1 base, the J end lost 5 bases, and 3 bases lay between the germline ends. Per the germline V gene, CDR1 is SEHNR and CDR2 is FQNEAQ (reference sequence). The CDR3 length is 11 residues. The CDR3 protein is CASSLVDEQYF. CDR3 nucleotides: TGTGCCAGCAGCTTAGTCGACGAGCAGTACTTC.

CDR3 in DNA: TGTGCCAGCAGCTTTGGGCCTGCCGACACCGGGGAGCTGTTTTTT. This translates into CASSFGPADTGELFF. The gene calls are TRBV5-5 and TRBJ2-2; unclear D gene. In germline, CDR1 is SGHKS, CDR2 YYEKEE (reference sequence). This CDR3 is 15 amino acids long. V lost 2 bases to trimming and J lost 3 bases, with 11 bases between them. The full variable domain, in which reference TRBV5-5 and TRBJ2-2 provide the parts outside the CDR3, is DAGVTQSPTHLIKTRGQQVTLRCSPISGHKSVSWYQQVLGQGPQFIFQYYEKEERGRGNFPDRFSARQFPNYSSELNVNALLLGDSALYLCASSFGPADTGELFFGEGSRLTVL.

This clone was seen only once. The chain joins TRBV27 to TRBJ2-7; 7 bases are a match to TRBD2. The CDR3 runs 14 residues. V was clipped by 4 bases and J by 3 bases; unmatched bases: 6. Germline V gives CDR1 MNHEY, CDR2 SMNVEV (reference sequence). The CDR3 DNA follows: TGTGCCAGCAGTTACGGACTAGACTACTACGAGCAGTACTTC. As protein: CASSYGLDYYEQYF.

The chain recombines TRBV5-1 with TRBJ2-7; 11 bases align to TRBD2. The CDR3 is made up of 19 amino acids. Per the germline V gene, CDR1 is SGHRS and CDR2 is YFSETQ. The J segment lost 7 bases and the V segment lost 4 bases, leaving 22 bases of the junction unmatched. The CDR3 spells CASSGLGTGGLAGGKEQYF. The CDR3 DNA follows: TGCGCCAGCAGCGGGTTGGGGACAGGAGGGCTAGCGGGAGGCAAAGAGCAGTACTTC.

The chain uses TRBV7-9 and TRBJ2-6; D gene uncertain. The CDR3 is made up of 14 amino acids. The germline V and J ends were trimmed by 9 bases and 1 base, with 10 bases remaining between them. Germline lookup yields CDR1 SEHNR and CDR2 FQNEAQ (reference sequence). CDR3: CASYSLSGANVLTF. DNA for the CDR3: TGTGCCAGTTACAGCCTTTCTGGGGCCAACGTCCTGACTTTC.

The gene calls are TRBV2 and TRBJ2-2; 9 bases fit TRBD2. V was clipped by 5 bases and J by 4 bases; unmatched bases: 11. Germline V gene data show CDR1 as SNHLY and CDR2 as FYNNEI. This CDR3 region has 17 residues. CDR3 in amino acids: CASSQSGGGARTGELFF. For the CDR3, the DNA is TGTGCCAGCAGTCAGTCCGGCGGGGGGGCGCGCACCGGGGAGCTGTTTTTT.

This clone has only one observation. At one of its ends the junction is not consistent with the germline gene, which may arise from a read error. The CDR3 DNA is TGTGCCAGCAGCCCGGGACTAGCGGGGGGCATCCTCCGAGACTTC. Translating it yields CASSPGLAGGILRDF. The chain combines TRBV13 with TRBJ2-5; 15 bases are a match to TRBD2. Germline CDR1 is PRHDT and CDR2 is FYEKMQ (reference sequence). The CDR3 runs 15 residues.